This T cell receptor beta chain was recorded in a study of CDR3 diversity in severe acne. This clonotype was counted ten times or more. The CDR3 contains 20 residues. V lost 3 bases, J lost 3 bases, and 29 bases lay in between. Germline loops: CDR1 SQVTM, CDR2 ANQGSEA. MiXCR, run by TCRdb on the PCR reads, gives a single entry per CDR3 protein. The sample lists about 93,000 distinct CDR3 sequences, around half occurring once. This TCR was recovered from a male donor in good health, serving as a control. Sequencing was done on a sample of blood. The chain has TRBV29-1 and TRBJ2-2, with a tentative D call TRBD2 (5 bases). The CDR3 coding sequence is TGCAGCGTTGAGTTTTGGGAGCGATCAACACCGGGTGAGGACACCGGGGAGCTGTTTTTT. Translation gives CSVEFWERSTPGEDTGELFF.